This record looks at one T cell receptor beta chain sequence and its context. The PCR had 60 Vbeta and 13 Jbeta primers. The protocol was immunoSEQ multiplex PCR, while the TCRdb copy is restricted to in-frame clones and leaves out a portion. The sample holds about 180,000 clones, 75% to 80% seen once. This record comes from a study of cytomegalovirus exposure and HLA in healthy donors. Study-wide context: For the 300 to 400 genotyped donors, approximately 82% fell within the Caucasian-associated ancestry cluster.

Germline loops: CDR1 MGHRA, CDR2 YSYEKL. V was clipped by 0 bases and J by 0 bases; unmatched bases: 7. CDR3 length: 19 amino acids. The chain uses TRBV4-1 and TRBJ2-1; 11 bases map to TRBD2. Sequencing was done on a sample of PBMCs. The TCR comes from a man aged 35-49 years in good health and CMV-seropositive. The CDR3 loop reads CASSQEFFTSGSSYNEQFF. The CDR3 nucleotides are TGCGCCAGCAGCCAAGAGTTTTTTACTAGCGGGAGCTCCTACAATGAGCAGTTCTTC.